The clone carrying this TCR beta chain was counted a single time. Under the authors' procedure: Estimates of nucleated cell counts were drawn from the amplification of reference gene primers. The method was immunoSEQ multiplex PCR; TCRdb's version includes in-frame clones alone and lacks a portion of them. Clonal size and the V and J genes are those of that table, whereas D and trimming came from the DNA. Among 250,000 or so clones listed, more than 80% were seen once. This sample was included in a study of blood T cell repertoires in COVID-19. For the study at large: Sites across the United States, Italy and Spain contributed samples from acute and convalescent COVID-19. T cells, B-cell-depleted T cells, or PBMCs supplied cDNA or gDNA.

V was pared by 0 bases and J by 4 bases, with 19 bases between. The CDR3 totals 16 residues. Germline CDR1 is GTSNPN and CDR2 is SVGIG (reference sequence). Participants were placed into cohorts based on the clinical history they reported. Sample: PBMCs or T cells enriched from blood (not recorded which). The TCR was taken from a woman in her thirties with acute COVID-19. This chain connects TRBV30 to TRBJ2-7, with D perhaps TRBD2 (5 bases). The CDR3 sequence: CAWSVGFRDKEYEQYF. In nucleotides, the CDR3 is TGTGCCTGGAGTGTCGGGTTTCGGGATAAGGAATACGAGCAGTACTTC.